This T cell receptor (beta chain) came from a study of cytomegalovirus exposure and HLA in healthy donors. The method was immunoSEQ multiplex PCR; TCRdb's version includes in-frame clones alone and lacks a portion of them. The repertoire holds approximately 60,000 clones, with 75% to 95% as singletons. CDR3 length: 14 residues. Germline CDR1 is LNHDA and CDR2 is SQIVND (reference sequence). The V end lost 3 bases, the J end lost 3 bases, and 9 bases lay between the germline ends. With regard to this clone: Its antigen is as yet unknown.

Study-wide findings and caveats: Generally TCR sequences proved uncommon, though certain public TCRs appeared in numerous donors. Reportedly, diagnosis of cytomegalovirus status by the classifier showed high specificity and sensitivity. The study put 150 to 200 TCR beta chains on its list as cytomegalovirus-associated. Clusters of TCRs from the first cohort tended to co-occur in the 120 or so validation repertoires (as a later analysis found).

The source material was PBMCs. This sequence was found in a young man in good health and CMV-seronegative. The chain is built from TRBV19 and TRBJ1-5; D is unclear. For the CDR3, the DNA is TGTGCCAGTAGTATGGGAGGGAACAATCAGCCCCAGCATTTT. Translation gives CASSMGGNNQPQHF. The complete variable domain, with remaining parts taken from reference TRBV19 and TRBJ1-5, reads DGGITQSPKYLFRKEGQNVTLSCEQNLNHDAMYWYRQDPGQGLRLIYYSQIVNDFQKGDIAEGYSVSREKKESFPLTVTSAQKNPTAFYLCASSMGGNNQPQHFGDGTRLSIL.